A single sample gave rise to the 23 T cell receptor beta chains below, sequenced in a study of siplizumab effects on memory and regulatory T cells. Only in-frame clones appear in the TCRdb table, and some are missing; sequencing was by immunoSEQ multiplex PCR. Here the sample spans 55,000 to 70,000 clones, approximately 93% being singletons. What was sequenced was CD8+ T cells sorted from blood. The source of these receptors is a human donor in good health.

In this sample, this clone turned up a few times. The chain employs TRBV18 and TRBJ1-2, with 7 positions matching TRBD1. Germline V lookup: CDR1 KGHSH, CDR2 LQKENI. J lost 0 bases, V lost 1 base, and 5 bases had no gene match. The CDR3 is 16 residues long. The CDR3 sequence: CASSPLTTGSNYGYTF. The CDR3 DNA reads as TGTGCCAGCTCACCACTCACGACAGGGTCTAACTATGGCTACACCTTC.

J is TRBJ2-7 and V is TRBV4-3, with D tentatively TRBD2 (6 bases). Trimming left V 0 bases short and J 0 bases short, with 15 bases between. CDR1 LGHNA and CDR2 YSLEER come from the germline V gene. This CDR3 has 17 amino acids. The CDR3 DNA follows: TGCGCCAGCAGCCAAGATGCCTTGCGCGGGATCTCCTACGAGCAGTACTTC. Protein: CASSQDALRGISYEQYF.

V gene TRBV7-9 combines with J gene TRBJ2-3; TRBD2 matches at 11 bases. Trimming cost V 1 base and J 3 bases; bases outside gene matches: 9. Germline V gene sequence: CDR1 SEHNR, CDR2 FQNEAQ (reference sequence). The CDR3 spans 18 residues. CDR3 nucleotide sequence: TGTGCCAGCAGCTTAGTACCCCCTAGCGGGAGGACTACAGATACGCAGTATTTT. Residues: CASSLVPPSGRTTDTQYF.

DNA for the CDR3: TGCAGCGTTGAACGGGACTACGAGCAGTACTTC. Translating it yields CSVERDYEQYF. The chain combines TRBV29-1 with TRBJ2-7; D perhaps matches TRBD2 (5 bases). The CDR3 totals 11 residues. Trimming stripped 2 bases from V and 3 bases from J, with 5 bases between. Germline V gene lookup returns CDR1 SQVTM and CDR2 ANQGSEA.

This clone came up once. This chain joins TRBV13 and TRBJ1-1, with unresolved D. The V gene lost 4 bases and the J gene lost 0 bases, with 9 bases spanning the gap. Germline loops: CDR1 PRHDT, CDR2 FYEKMQ (reference sequence). This CDR3 is built from 14 residues. CDR3: CASSYSVMNTEAFF. CDR3 nucleotide sequence: TGTGCCAGCAGCTACAGCGTAATGAACACTGAAGCTTTCTTT.

V gene TRBV27 combines with J gene TRBJ1-5; 8 bases fit TRBD1. The CDR3 contains 16 residues. V shed 6 bases and J 7 bases; nucleotides not matched to a gene: 14. CDR1 is MNHEY, CDR2 SMNVEV, per germline (reference sequence). The CDR3 is CASRNLGGQGQQPQHF. CDR3 DNA sequence: TGTGCCAGCAGAAATCTAGGCGGACAGGGTCAACAGCCCCAGCATTTT.

This clone showed up just a few times. This chain links TRBV2 with TRBJ2-7, with unresolved D. This CDR3 spans 10 amino acids. The germline CDR1 and CDR2 sequences are SNHLY and FYNNEI. V gave up 2 bases and J gave up 4 bases, with 0 bases separating them. CDR3 amino acids: CASSEYEQYF. The CDR3 DNA reads as TGTGCCAGCAGTGAATACGAGCAGTACTTC.

The chain combines TRBV7-9 with TRBJ2-7, with D uncertain. Trimming left V 9 bases short and J 1 base short, with 16 bases between. The V gene's germline CDR1 is SEHNR and CDR2 FQNEAQ (reference sequence). The CDR3 has 14 amino acids. This chain's CDR3 is CASTSQVGSYEQYF. The DNA of the CDR3 is TGTGCCAGTACCTCTCAGGTCGGATCCTACGAGCAGTACTTC.

This sequence joins TRBV6-5 and TRBJ2-5; D might be TRBD1 (5 bases). The germline gives CDR1 MNHEY, CDR2 SVGAGI. Deletions cut 0 bases from V and 2 bases from J, with 10 bases between. The CDR3 runs 15 residues. Written as DNA, the CDR3 is TGTGCCAGCAGTTACTCGGCAGGGCCGCAAGAGACCCAGTACTTC. Protein sequence: CASSYSAGPQETQYF.

CDR3 amino acids: CASSQRQGHGYTF. DNA for the CDR3: TGTGCCAGCAGTCAGAGACAGGGTCACGGCTACACCTTC. The rearrangement links TRBV27 to TRBJ1-2, with 7 bases aligning to TRBD1. In germline, CDR1 is MNHEY, CDR2 SMNVEV (reference sequence). The CDR3 totals 13 residues. Germline trimming cut 5 bases from V and 8 bases from J; bases unmatched to any gene: 8.

This clone was recorded a few times. The rearrangement uses TRBV4-1 and TRBJ1-1, with no clear D. The CDR3 has 13 residues. Germline CDR1 MGHRA, CDR2 YSYEKL. Trimming took 0 bases from V and 7 from J, leaving 9 bases between them. The CDR3 DNA reads TGCGCCAGCAGCCAAGATAGATATCGTGAAGCTTTCTTT. It is translated as CASSQDRYREAFF.

This clone has just one count. The chain joins TRBV10-3 to TRBJ2-2, with unresolved D. The germline V and J ends were trimmed by 7 bases and 0 bases, with 6 bases remaining between them. The CDR3 is 13 residues long. CDR1 and CDR2 from the germline V gene are ENHRY and SYGVKD. The CDR3 sequence: CAITAPNTGELFF. CDR3 coding DNA: TGTGCCATCACAGCACCGAACACCGGGGAGCTGTTTTTT.

V usage is TRBV11-2 and J usage is TRBJ2-7; a possible D gene is TRBD1 (5 bases). The V gene's germline CDR1 is SGHAT and CDR2 FQNNGV. There are 13 residues in the CDR3. Trimming took 1 base from V and 7 from J, leaving 11 bases between them. Here the CDR3 DNA reads TGTGCCAGCAGCTTAGGGGCAGGGTGGGAGCAGTACTTC. This codes for CASSLGAGWEQYF.

V and J are TRBV7-9 and TRBJ1-5; 7 bases fit TRBD1. This CDR3 contains 17 residues. The V gene's germline CDR1 is SEHNR and CDR2 FQNEAQ (reference sequence). The junction had 6 bases not matched to a gene; V was cut back by 1 base and J by 0 bases. This chain's CDR3 is CASSLGGTEYSNQPQHF. CDR3 coding DNA: TGTGCCAGCAGCTTAGGCGGGACAGAATATAGCAATCAGCCCCAGCATTTT.

The genes are TRBV21-1 and TRBJ2-1; no DNA check was done on the table's D call, TRBD2. TRBV21-1 is an annotated pseudogene. This CDR3 spans 23 amino acids. Here the CDR3 reads CASSTTHSGGAVYSEGPYNEQFF. The CDR3, as DNA: TGTGCCAGCAGCACGACCCATAGCGGAGGGGCGGTTTACTCAGAGGGGCCCTACAATGAGCAGTTCTTC.

The rearrangement links TRBV28 to TRBJ2-1; possible D gene TRBD2, 6 bases. Trimming removed 8 bases at V and 4 bases at J, with 12 bases between. This CDR3 is built from 13 residues. Germline-derived CDR1 and CDR2 are MDHEN and SYDVKM. This chain's CDR3 is CASARDSYNEQFF. The CDR3 bases are TGTGCCAGCGCCAGGGACTCTTACAATGAGCAGTTCTTC.

The chain combines TRBV6-6 with TRBJ1-2, with D unresolved. The CDR3 loop spans 13 amino acids. The germline CDR1 and CDR2 sequences are MNHNY and SVGAGI (reference sequence). Trimming cost V 0 bases and J 1 base, with 3 bases left between them. CDR3 sequence reads: CASSYSLNYGYTF. Here the CDR3 DNA reads TGTGCCAGCAGTTACTCCCTTAACTATGGCTACACCTTC.

This clone was seen just once. This rearrangement joins TRBV30 to TRBJ1-1; unclear D gene. This CDR3 is 11 amino acids long. The germline gives CDR1 GTSNPN, CDR2 SVGIG (reference sequence). The ends were cut back, 6 bases at V and 10 bases at J, with 15 bases in the middle. The CDR3 here is CACVWVQRAFF. The DNA for the CDR3 is TGTGCCTGTGTTTGGGTACAACGAGCTTTCTTT.

The CDR3 DNA follows: TGCGCCAGCAGCCAGATGCTAGCTGTTGCAGATACGCAGTATTTT. It encodes CASSQMLAVADTQYF. The chain joins TRBV4-1 to TRBJ2-3, with D tentatively TRBD2 (5 bases). The germline V gene has CDR1 MGHRA and CDR2 YSYEKL. The CDR3 runs 15 residues. The V gene lost 3 bases and the J gene lost 4 bases, with 14 bases spanning the gap.

This clone was counted once. This chain links TRBV9 with TRBJ1-1, with unresolved D. The CDR3 is 13 amino acids. Germline V gene lookup returns CDR1 SGDLS and CDR2 YYNGEE. V gave up 0 bases and J gave up 4 bases, with 7 bases separating them. The CDR3 region has the DNA TGTGCCAGCAGCGTAGCGTCGGGCACTGAAGCTTTCTTT. Protein product: CASSVASGTEAFF. The full variable domain, in which reference TRBV9 and TRBJ1-1 provide the parts outside the CDR3, is DSGVTQTPKHLITATGQRVTLRCSPRSGDLSVYWYQQSLDQGLQFLIQYYNGEERAKGNILERFSAQQFPDLHSELNLSSLELGDSALYFCASSVASGTEAFFGQGTRLTVV.

The chain has TRBV9 and TRBJ1-5; D is unresolved. Germline-derived CDR1 and CDR2 are SGDLS and YYNGEE. Trimming cost V 3 bases and J 1 base, with 8 bases left between them. CDR3 length: 14 amino acids. CDR3 DNA: TGTGCCAGCAGCGGACGGGGAAGCAATCAGCCCCAGCATTTT. Protein product: CASSGRGSNQPQHF. Full variable domain (rest looked up from reference TRBV9 and TRBJ1-5): DSGVTQTPKHLITATGQRVTLRCSPRSGDLSVYWYQQSLDQGLQFLIQYYNGEERAKGNILERFSAQQFPDLHSELNLSSLELGDSALYFCASSGRGSNQPQHFGDGTRLSIL.

The V call is TRBV7-8, the J call TRBJ2-1; 7 nucleotides align to TRBD1. Germline lookup yields CDR1 SGHVS and CDR2 FQNEAQ. The CDR3 consists of 11 residues. V lost 5 bases to trimming and J lost 10 bases; unmatched junction nucleotides: 2. The CDR3 coding sequence is TGTGCCAGCAGCCCGGACAGGGAGCAGTTCTTC. Its protein product is CASSPDREQFF.

The V and J genes are TRBV5-4 and TRBJ2-2; no firm D call. The length of the CDR3 is 18 residues. The germline V gene has CDR1 SGHNT and CDR2 YYREEE (reference sequence). The V end lost 2 bases, the J end lost 0 bases, and 17 bases lay between the germline ends. The CDR3 protein is CASSLNVNMFANTGELFF. DNA for the CDR3: TGTGCCAGCAGCTTAAACGTTAATATGTTCGCGAACACCGGGGAGCTGTTTTTT.